This TCR beta chain was recorded in a study of blood T cell repertoires in COVID-19. In the study overall: T cells, B-cell-depleted T cells, or PBMCs supplied cDNA or gDNA.

The CDR3 has 17 amino acids. The V gene lost 0 bases and the J gene lost 4 bases, with 18 bases spanning the gap. CDR1 is SEHNR and CDR2 is FQNEAQ in the germline V gene (reference sequence). Original handling: Reference gene primers were amplified, and this amplification served to estimate nucleated cell counts. Sequencing used immunoSEQ multiplex PCR; TCRdb keeps in-frame clones, though not all of them. Clonal size and the V and J genes are those of that table, whereas D and trimming came from the DNA. This table holds about 120,000 clones, nearly 90% found once. The sample holds a few counts of this clone. While infection was still active, Seattle patients were enrolled and then followed longitudinally.

The specimen sequenced was peripheral blood. This chain joins TRBV7-9 and TRBJ1-2; no firm D call. This sequence originates from a woman aged 55-69 years with COVID-19, enrolled during active disease. CDR3 in DNA: TGTGCCAGCAGCTTAGCGTGGGCCGGGGTCGGGCCCTATGGCTACACCTTC. Amino acids: CASSLAWAGVGPYGYTF. Full variable domain (remainder filled in from reference TRBV7-9 and TRBJ1-2): DTGVSQNPRHKITKRGQNVTFRCDPISEHNRLYWYRQTLGQGPEFLTYFQNEAQLEKSRLLSDRFSAERPKGSFSTLEIQRTEQGDSAMYLCASSLAWAGVGPYGYTFGSGTRLTVV.